The clone carrying this T cell receptor (beta chain) was seen ten or more times. As yet, its antigen is unknown. What was amplified from RNA transcripts were TCR beta CDR3 regions. The TCR CDR3 first-round RT-PCR relied on the HTBI primer set. TCRdb processed the multiplex PCR reads anew with MiXCR; each CDR3 protein has one entry. The sample gives about 380,000 distinct CDR3 sequences, about 18% of which show up once; less than 45% is in the top ten. Germline assignment: CDR1 MDHEN and CDR2 SYDVKM. V lost 5 bases to trimming and J lost 5 bases, with 15 bases between them. This CDR3 region has 14 residues. The data originate from a study of T cells in Graves' hyperthyroidism and ophthalmopathy. Study observations and caveats: Median prediction lead before ophthalmopathy onset was 5 to 7.5 months with the model. Most thyroid-expanded clonotypes above 0.001 were also found in blood.

The gene calls are TRBV28 and TRBJ1-1, with D perhaps matching TRBD1 (6 bases). The TCR sequence derives from a man aged 18 to 29 with Graves' ophthalmopathy. Sequenced sample: blood. The CDR3: CASSLVEQGTEAFF. CDR3 sequence (DNA): TGTGCCAGCAGTCTTGTGGAACAGGGTACTGAAGCTTTCTTT.